This TCR beta chain was captured by sequencing in a study of a mutant IDH1 vaccine in newly diagnosed glioma. Background on the study: Patients got their first vaccination 4-6 weeks after radiotherapy alone, or with temozolomide cycles. Averaging 40.4 years of age, treated patients were around 60% male and about 38% female.

Time point reported: week 11, during vaccination. Alongside topical imiquimod, each dose of vaccine comprised 300 ug of mutant IDH1 20-mer peptide. Generated by immunoSEQ multiplex PCR, the TCRdb table keeps only in-frame clones and is missing some. Among fewer than 70,000 clones listed, about nine tenths were seen once. The study's findings and limits: Vaccine-induced immune responses occurred in under 95% of patients.

CDR1 and CDR2 (germline): MNHEY, SMNVEV (reference sequence). The ends were cut back, 3 bases at V and 4 bases at J, with 13 bases in the middle. This CDR3 is 15 amino acids long. Only a few counts were recorded for this clone. As yet, its antigen is unknown. The chain combines TRBV27 with TRBJ1-3; a weak D match, TRBD1 (6 bases). The sample in question was PBMCs, obtained from a glioma patient whose treatment included an IDH1 peptide vaccine. The sequence was obtained from a man aged 35-49 years with glioma. The CDR3 DNA reads as TGTGCCAGCAGTTTGGACGGGGGCAAGGGAAACACCATATATTTT. Translated: CASSLDGGKGNTIYF.